Listed here is a single TCR beta chain. This clone has a single count. Which antigen it targets is not known. Base-call qualities are not available, and no considerably larger clone is one nucleotide away. CDR3 length: 13 amino acids, cysteine to phenylalanine. Only the CDR3 region is kept as DNA, spanning 39 bases read in frame from base 1. V is cut by 2 bases and J by 6 bases, and the space between the germline ends is 11 bases. Looking up the germline V gene yields CDR1 MNHEY and CDR2 SVGAGI. The data stem from a study of T cell responses to AZD1222 COVID-19 vaccine (dated by TCRdb to about 2021). About the investigation overall: A total of 230 to 250 trial participants underwent TCR sequencing, of whom about 200 had received two doses of AZD1222 and some 25 had received two doses of the MenACWY control vaccine. Trial participants were enrolled by age into 18-55, 56-69 and 70-plus year subgroups, with roughly 150, 30 and 60 TCR-sequenced participants respectively.

Study-wide conclusions, independent of this receptor: In the small 56-69-year group, the increase in depth fell short of significance, most likely because of low power. A significant rise in spike-specific TCR breadth and depth was observed after two AZD1222 doses relative to day 0 and relative to MenACWY recipients. Nearly half of unique spike-specific TCRs reportedly recognized epitopes outside regions mutated in the B.1.351 and B.1.1.7 variants. Most participants were white British and females outnumbered males, and the authors suggested that clonal diversity may have been underestimated. Only five to seven AZD1222 recipients were SARS-CoV-2 seropositive at baseline, limiting conclusions about previously exposed vaccinees. Because no day 14 peak-response samples were available, the repertoires could be characterized only after the peak T cell response. The whole spike protein was spanned by vaccine-associated CD4 TCRs, and dominant responses were seen in regions 160-218 and 743-854.

The CDR3 regions of human TCRbeta chains were analyzed by immunosequencing. Under the source paper's analysis protocol: TCRs in the repertoires were compared against a reference library of SARS-CoV-2-specific TCRs that had been generated with the MIRA antigen-specificity platform. Breadth was defined as the fraction of unique TCRs that were SARS-CoV-2-associated. Depth was defined as the fraction of total T cells that were SARS-CoV-2-associated. Using the MIRA data, each spike-specific TCR was assigned both to the spike region to which the TCR was reactive and to a CD4 or CD8 class. Log10-transformed breadth and depth values were compared by one-way ANOVA with Sidak's multiple comparisons tests. TCRdb retrieved this table from immuneACCESS and kept in-frame rearrangements only. Not all clones are present; in checked studies, unresolved V genes account for under half, and no reason is known for the remainder. V and J calls and clone size are given by that table; D and trimming were obtained from the DNA. Counted in this sample were roughly 110,000 clones; about 90% of them appeared once. The ten largest clones represent roughly 5% of the sample.

The time point label on this specimen signifies: about 28 days (+/-7) after the second vaccine dose. AZD1222 recipients whose second dose came at about 4 weeks and those whose second dose came at about 12 weeks were combined into one group, since spike-specific TCR depth and breadth did not differ between the two schedules. Samples from vaccinated people were obtained from the UK trials COV001 and COV002, which included a single-blind randomized controlled phase 2/3 trial of AZD1222 (ChAdOx1 nCoV-19) in healthy adults. For TCRbeta chain sequencing, PBMC samples from trial participants were taken at day 0 and at day 28 after the second dose.

The receptor was derived from an adult who received the AZD1222 COVID-19 vaccine. Source: peripheral blood, taken 28 days after the second AZD1222 dose. The chain uses TRBV6-5 and TRBJ2-7; the D gene is not confidently resolved. This receptor carries the CDR3 CASSYGQPGEQYF. At the DNA level, the sequence is TGTGCCAGCAGTTACGGCCAGCCAGGCGAGCAGTACTTC.